What follows are 8 T cell receptor beta chains derived from one specimen sequenced in a study of blood T cell repertoires in COVID-19. The protocol was immunoSEQ multiplex PCR, while the TCRdb copy is restricted to in-frame clones and leaves out a portion. The data hold more than 110,000 clones, with around 80% observed a single time. The sample taken for sequencing was PBMCs or T cells enriched from blood (not recorded which). These receptors were taken from a woman in her 50s who had recovered from COVID-19.

The chain joins TRBV7-3 to TRBJ2-3, with D perhaps matching TRBD1 (6 bases). Trimming removed 2 bases at V and 0 bases at J, with 27 bases between. Germline CDR1 SGHTA, CDR2 FQGTGA. This CDR3 has 21 residues. CDR3: CASSLSPPIGFKGVSTDTQYF. CDR3 in DNA: TGTGCCAGCAGCTTATCACCCCCGATCGGGTTTAAGGGGGTTAGCACAGATACGCAGTATTTT.

The rearrangement joins TRBV13 to TRBJ1-1; the match to TRBD1 covers 7 bases. CDR3 length: 15 residues. The germline V gene has CDR1 PRHDT and CDR2 FYEKMQ (reference sequence). The trim removed 3 bases at V and 5 bases at J, leaving 9 bases unmatched. CDR3 sequence: CASSFGQAGTTEAFF. CDR3 DNA sequence: TGTGCCAGCAGCTTTGGACAGGCCGGAACGACTGAAGCTTTCTTT. The full variable domain, completed using reference TRBV13 and TRBJ1-1, is AAGVIQSPRHLIKEKRETATLKCYPIPRHDTVYWYQQGPGQDPQFLISFYEKMQSDKGSIPDRFSAQQFSDYHSELNMSSLELGDSALYFCASSFGQAGTTEAFFGQGTRLTVV.

The chain links TRBV9 to TRBJ1-1, with D maybe TRBD1 (5 bases). Germline CDR1 is SGDLS and CDR2 is YYNGEE. The CDR3 totals 14 residues. The germline V and J ends were trimmed by 3 bases and 6 bases, with 15 bases remaining between them. This CDR3 is CASSAADTYSEAFF. In DNA, the CDR3 is TGTGCCAGCAGCGCGGCGGACACGTACTCTGAAGCTTTCTTT.

This chain joins TRBV5-1 and TRBJ1-1; D is perhaps TRBD1 (6 bases). The CDR3 is 15 residues long. Germline lookup yields CDR1 SGHRS and CDR2 YFSETQ. Trimming stripped 0 bases from V and 0 bases from J, with 9 bases between. CDR3 residues: CASSLGGRLNTEAFF. CDR3 coding DNA: TGCGCCAGCAGCTTGGGGGGGCGGTTGAACACTGAAGCTTTCTTT.

This clone was detected only a few times. This chain uses TRBV7-9 with TRBJ1-4; D gene ambiguous. CDR1 and CDR2 (germline): SEHNR, FQNEAQ (reference sequence). Trimming removed 3 bases from V and 7 bases from J, with 9 bases in between. This CDR3 contains 13 residues. This CDR3 is CASSFLWAEKLFF. CDR3 in DNA: TGTGCCAGCAGCTTCCTGTGGGCTGAAAAACTGTTTTTT.

This clone was found many times. The genes are TRBV9 and TRBJ2-1; D unresolved. The ends were cut back, 4 bases at V and 0 bases at J, with 17 bases in the middle. In germline, CDR1 is SGDLS, CDR2 YYNGEE. The CDR3 has 17 amino acids. CDR3 sequence (DNA): TGTGCCAGCAGCACCTACTTCGCGATGAGCTCCTACAATGAGCAGTTCTTC. It translates to CASSTYFAMSSYNEQFF.

The CDR3 bases are TGCAGTGCTAGTCACACAGATACGCAGTATTTT. Encoded protein: CSASHTDTQYF. The chain employs TRBV20-1 and TRBJ2-3; no definite D call. This CDR3 comprises 11 residues. From germline, CDR1 is DFQATT and CDR2 SNEGSKA (reference sequence). Trimming shortened V by 3 bases and J by 2 bases, and 3 bases separated the two germline ends.

This clone was seen a few times. The chain has TRBV29-1 and TRBJ1-3, with D possibly being TRBD1 (6 bases). This CDR3 has 16 residues. The germline CDR1 and CDR2 sequences are SQVTM and ANQGSEA. The germline V and J ends were trimmed by 0 bases and 0 bases, with 12 bases remaining between them. The CDR3: CSVEERGRGSGNTIYF. The CDR3 DNA follows: TGCAGCGTTGAAGAACGAGGCAGGGGCTCTGGAAACACCATATATTTT. The full variable domain, in which reference TRBV29-1 and TRBJ1-3 provide the parts outside the CDR3, is SAVISQKPSRDICQRGTSLTIQCQVDSQVTMMFWYRQQPGQSLTLIATANQGSEATYESGFVIDKFPISRPNLTFSTLTVSNMSPEDSSIYLCSVEERGRGSGNTIYFGEGSWLTVV.